This TCR beta chain was recovered during a study of molecular identifiers for immune sequencing clone quantification. Naive CD8 T cell sorting was performed on the CD8+CD4-CCR7+CD45RA+ phenotype. TCRdb redid the calling of the PCR reads with MiXCR, one entry per CDR3 protein. The sample contains roughly 320,000 distinct CDR3 sequences, 24% of which appear only once. This clonotype came up many times. The antigen is not known. Study-wide results and caveats: Jurkat TCR RNA spiked in from one cell reportedly remained identifiable amid around 1 million naive cells.

The specimen sequenced was naive CD8+ T cells from blood, with Jurkat cell RNA spiked in. Subset noted: FACS-sorted CD8+CD4-CCR7+CD45RA+ naive T cells. This receptor was obtained from a human donor in good health. Some libraries in this study had Jurkat cell RNA spiked in.

For the CDR3, the DNA is TGCAGCGTTCGGAGGGAGAACACTGAAGCTTTCTTT. Its translation is CSVRRENTEAFF. V gene TRBV29-1 combines with J gene TRBJ1-1; D unresolved. Deletions cut 5 bases from V and 1 base from J, with 8 bases between. Per the germline V gene, CDR1 is SQVTM and CDR2 is ANQGSEA. CDR3 size: 12 residues.